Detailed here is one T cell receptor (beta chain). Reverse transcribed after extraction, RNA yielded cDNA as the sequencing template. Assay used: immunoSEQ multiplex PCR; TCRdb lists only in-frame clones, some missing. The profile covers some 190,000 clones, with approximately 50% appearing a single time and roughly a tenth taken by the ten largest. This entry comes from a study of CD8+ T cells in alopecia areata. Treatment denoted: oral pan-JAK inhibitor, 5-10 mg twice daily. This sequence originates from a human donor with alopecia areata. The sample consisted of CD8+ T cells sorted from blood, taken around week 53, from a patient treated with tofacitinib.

In DNA, the CDR3 is TGTGCCAGCAGCCAAGGGACAGGGGCCGAGCAGTACTTC. Translating it yields CASSQGTGAEQYF. The chain carries TRBV14 and TRBJ2-7; 9 bases agree with TRBD1. The CDR3 has 13 residues. CDR1 and CDR2 (germline): SGHDN, FVKESK. V lost 1 base and J lost 6; bases outside the gene matches: 1.